This T cell receptor beta chain is from a study of blood T cell repertoires in COVID-19 (TCRdb year 2020). With regard to the full study: The collaborator samples originated in the United States, Italy and Spain and spanned the acute and convalescent phases of COVID-19. The samples were drawn from two sources: the first 160 participants of the ongoing ImmuneRACE study, and fewer than 1,500 subjects contributed by 6 global collaborators. HLA class I and class II types, where available, came from metadata supplied by the sample provider rather than from assay-based typing. The repertoires were released in a freely available public database intended as a resource for research on the immune response to SARS-CoV-2. Deeply sampled blood TCRbeta repertoires from subjects exposed to, actively infected with, or recovered from COVID-19 were included in the dataset. The prospective study material was composed of cDNA or gDNA derived from T cells, B-cell-depleted T cells, or PBMCs. Nearly every sample came with metadata listing a de-identified subject ID, COVID-19 status, age in years and sex.

This clone was seen once. What this receptor recognizes is not known. No base quality information exists; no much larger clone differs at one position. Whole blood was collected in K2EDTA tubes by collaborating institutions according to the institutions' own protocols. For TCRbeta analysis, collaborators shipped samples as frozen whole blood, isolated PBMCs, or DNA extracted from either of those sample types. CDR1 and CDR2, looked up from the germline V gene (reference sequence), are LNHDA and SQIVND. From the cysteine through the phenylalanine, the CDR3 covers 11 amino acids. CDR3 DNA only is kept here, 33 bases in frame from base 1. The germline ends are 12 bases apart after V is trimmed by 8 bases and J by 13 bases. The paper as a whole reports these results and caveats: The amount of clinical and demographic metadata varied by source and participant and was provided uncurated.

The immunoSEQ Assay, a bias-controlled multiplex PCR, was used to amplify TCRbeta CDR3 regions from genomic DNA. For the original study's pipeline: The number of nucleated cells in each sample was estimated by amplification of reference gene primers within the assay. To quantify the absolute abundance of each unique TCRbeta CDR3 rearrangement, sequence reads were collapsed and filtered. For each sample, productive Simpson clonality was calculated as the square root of Simpson's diversity index over productive rearrangements. Held by TCRdb, this immuneACCESS table contains in-frame sequences only and omits some clones. Under half of the omission traces to an unresolved V gene where checked; the cause of the rest is unknown. V, J and clone size reflect that table, while D and trimming were determined from the DNA. The sample table lists 250,000 to 350,000 clones, roughly 87% of them with a count of one. Together, the top ten hold roughly 2.1% of the sample.

The chain links TRBV19 with TRBJ1-6; the D gene is perhaps TRBD1, on 5 matching bases. The specimen was peripheral blood. The source of this sequence is a man younger than 35 with active or convalescent COVID-19. The CDR3 protein: CASGTHLPLHF. In nucleotide form, the sequence is TGTGCCAGTGGGACTCATCTGCCCCTCCACTTT.